This T cell receptor beta chain was found in a study of PD-L1 blockade in urothelial cancer. Sequencing used immunoSEQ multiplex PCR; TCRdb keeps in-frame clones, though not all of them. Of more than 90,000 clones listed, around 87% are singletons. The V end was cut by 4 bases, the J end by 5 bases, with 19 bases between. CDR1 is SGHRS, CDR2 YFSETQ, per germline. The CDR3 loop spans 15 amino acids. This sample's time point: pretreatment peripheral blood. This chain connects TRBV5-1 to TRBJ2-7; weak D call: TRBD1 (5 bases). The specimen was PBMCs, collected around atezolizumab (anti-PD-L1) treatment. This TCR came from a man between 60 and 75 years old with urothelial cancer. The CDR3 region is CASSVQGPSSDEQYF. As DNA, the CDR3 is TGCGCCAGCAGCGTGCAGGGTCCCTCATCCGACGAGCAGTACTTC.